This TCR beta chain was recorded in a study of shared clonotypes between healthy human individuals. For the study at large: Participating donors consisted of a couple of women and three men aged 18 to 49. Three CD4 naive, three CD4 memory, two CD8 naive and one CD8 memory plate were used per donor.

Germline V gene sequence: CDR1 WNHNN, CDR2 SYGVQD (reference sequence). The J segment lost 0 bases and the V segment lost 4 bases, leaving 8 bases of the junction unmatched. This CDR3 comprises 18 residues. The authors loaded roughly 200 ng DNA, approximately 30,000 T cell genomes, into sorted-subset replicate PCRs. Sequencing used immunoSEQ multiplex PCR; TCRdb keeps in-frame clones, though not all of them. The table lists 2 million to 3 million clones, approximately 94% of them singletons. The sequence was obtained from a man aged 18-30 years in good health. Some clones in this sample may be carry-over from other donors' samples. Material: naive CD4+ T cells from PBMCs. The sample's subset: CD45RA+ positively selected. V gene TRBV10-1 combines with J gene TRBJ2-1; 11 bases align to TRBD2. The CDR3 DNA reads as TGCGCCAGCAGTGCGGGACTAGCGGACTGGAGCTCCTACAATGAGCAGTTCTTC. Translated, it gives CASSAGLADWSSYNEQFF.